The subject of this entry is one T cell receptor beta chain. Its antigen remains unknown. This entry comes from a study of blood T cells in healthy people across ages. A second about 6 to 12 cycle PCR used barcoded and J-beta primers. TCRdb re-called the 5' RACE reads through MiXCR, storing one row per CDR3 protein. The sample records more than 550,000 distinct CDR3 sequences, around a fifth being singletons. Study-wide results and limits: Unsorted PBMC material precluded a definitive naive versus antigen-experienced comparison.

Trimming stripped 3 bases from V and 0 bases from J, with 9 bases between. Germline assignment: CDR1 SGHDT and CDR2 YYEEEE. The CDR3 consists of 14 residues. The sequence was collected from a man between 65 and 85 years old in good health. This chain links TRBV5-6 with TRBJ1-1; maybe TRBD1 (5 bases). Sequencing input: blood. CDR3 nucleotide sequence: TGTGCCAGCAGCTGGGGCAGGATGAACACTGAAGCTTTCTTT. It yields the protein CASSWGRMNTEAFF.